One T cell receptor beta chain is described in this entry. The record originates from a study of blood T cell repertoires in COVID-19. Study summary: The United States, Italy and Spain supplied acute and convalescent COVID-19 samples. Sample material is recorded as cDNA or gDNA derived from T cells, B-cell-depleted T cells, or PBMCs.

Germline trimming cut 4 bases from V and 8 bases from J; bases unmatched to any gene: 4. This CDR3 comprises 13 residues. Per the germline V gene, CDR1 is GTSNPN and CDR2 is SVGIG (reference sequence). Under the authors' procedure: For nucleated cells, counts were estimated from reference gene primer amplification. Produced via immunoSEQ multiplex PCR; TCRdb's table is partial and in-frame only. Clonal size and the V and J genes are those of that table, whereas D and trimming came from the DNA. The sample shows around 72,000 clones, about 87% of them seen only once. Specimen: peripheral blood. The chain links TRBV30 to TRBJ1-6; 8 nucleotides agree with TRBD1. The receptor comes from a woman in her 70s with acute or convalescent COVID-19. CDR3 in amino acids: CAWTLQGDSPLHF. In DNA, the CDR3 is TGTGCCTGGACCCTACAGGGGGATTCACCCCTCCACTTT. Using reference TRBV30 and TRBJ1-6 for the parts outside the CDR3, the full variable domain is SQTIHQWPATLVQPVGSPLSLECTVEGTSNPNLYWYRQAAGRGLQLLFYSVGIGQISSEVPQNLSASRPQDRQFILSSKKLLLSDSGFYLCAWTLQGDSPLHFGNGTRLTVT.